A single sample gave rise to the 4 T cell receptor beta chains below, sequenced in a study of Graves' ophthalmopathy and Graves' hyperthyroidism. The TCR beta CDR3 regions underwent amplification from RNA transcripts. The first round was an RT-PCR with HTBI primers, and the second round was a multiplex PCR. TCRdb passed the multiplex PCR reads through MiXCR, listing each CDR3 protein once. The repertoire holds approximately 1.2 million distinct CDR3 sequences, with about 36% as singletons. The specimen was peripheral blood or thyroid tissue (not recorded which). All receptors derive from an adult man with Graves' hyperthyroidism.

This clonotype has just a few counts. The V call is TRBV19, the J call TRBJ2-2; TRBD2 matches 9 bases. Germline-derived CDR1 and CDR2 are LNHDA and SQIVND (reference sequence). V gave up 9 bases and J gave up 7 bases; unmatched junction bases: 9. The CDR3 consists of 14 residues. CDR3 protein: CASSVAGVIGELFF. As DNA, the CDR3 is TGTGCCAGCTCAGTAGCGGGAGTCATCGGGGAGCTGTTTTTT.

This clonotype has just one count. A much larger clone lies one base from this, so it may be a read error. The genes are TRBV7-9 and TRBJ1-2; D might be TRBD1 (5 bases). Germline values: CDR1 SEHNR, CDR2 FQNEAQ (reference sequence). The CDR3 has 14 amino acids. The DNA for the CDR3 is TGTGCCAGCAGCTTGGGACGGATTTCCTATGGCTGCACCTTC. This sequence encodes CASSLGRISYGCTF. The full variable domain, with the rest looked up from reference TRBV7-9 and TRBJ1-2, is DTGVSQNPRHKITKRGQNVTFRCDPISEHNRLYWYRQTLGQGPEFLTYFQNEAQLEKSRLLSDRFSAERPKGSFSTLEIQRTEQGDSAMYLCASSLGRISYGCTFGSGTRLTVV.

This clonotype was observed a few times. J is TRBJ2-7 and V is TRBV10-3, with D perhaps being TRBD1 or TRBD2 (5 bases each). V was clipped by 10 bases and J by 0 bases, with 13 bases between them. The CDR3 length is 13 residues. Germline loops: CDR1 ENHRY, CDR2 SYGVKD. DNA of the CDR3: TGTGCCAGCGGCAGGGAGCTCTCCTACGAGCAGTACTTC. It codes for CASGRELSYEQYF.

With regard to this clonotype: An end of the junction does not agree with germline; a read error may underlie this. This sequence joins TRBV15 and TRBJ1-4; no clear D. Looked up from germline, CDR1 is LNHNV and CDR2 is YYDKDF (reference sequence). The CDR3 length is 13 residues. CDR3 amino acids: CATSRDLRKKLVF. CDR3 coding DNA: TGTGCCACCAGCAGAGATTTACGGAAAAAACTGGTTTTT.